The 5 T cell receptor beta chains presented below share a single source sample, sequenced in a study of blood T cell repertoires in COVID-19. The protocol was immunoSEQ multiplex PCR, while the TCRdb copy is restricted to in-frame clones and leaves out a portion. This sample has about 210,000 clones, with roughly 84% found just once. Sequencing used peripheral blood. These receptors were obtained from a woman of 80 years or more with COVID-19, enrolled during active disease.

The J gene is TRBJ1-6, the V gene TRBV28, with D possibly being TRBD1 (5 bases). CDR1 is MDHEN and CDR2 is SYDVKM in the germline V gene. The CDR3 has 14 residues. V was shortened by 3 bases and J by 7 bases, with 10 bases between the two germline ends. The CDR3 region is CASSLTQGNSPLHF. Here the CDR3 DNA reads TGTGCCAGCAGTTTGACGCAGGGCAATTCACCCCTCCACTTT.

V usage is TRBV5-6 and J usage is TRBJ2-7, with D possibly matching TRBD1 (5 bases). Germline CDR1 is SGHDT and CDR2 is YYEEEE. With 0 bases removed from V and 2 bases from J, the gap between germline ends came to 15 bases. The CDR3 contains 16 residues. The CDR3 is CASSLAQVRQTYEQYF. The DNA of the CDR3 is TGTGCCAGCAGCTTGGCCCAAGTTCGACAGACCTACGAGCAGTACTTC.

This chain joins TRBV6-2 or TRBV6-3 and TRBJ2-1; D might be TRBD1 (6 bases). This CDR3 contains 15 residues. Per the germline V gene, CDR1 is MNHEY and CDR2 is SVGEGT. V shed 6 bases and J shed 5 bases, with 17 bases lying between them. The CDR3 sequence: CASRPGQLGDNEQFF. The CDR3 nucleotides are TGTGCCAGCAGACCTGGACAGCTGGGTGACAATGAGCAGTTCTTC.

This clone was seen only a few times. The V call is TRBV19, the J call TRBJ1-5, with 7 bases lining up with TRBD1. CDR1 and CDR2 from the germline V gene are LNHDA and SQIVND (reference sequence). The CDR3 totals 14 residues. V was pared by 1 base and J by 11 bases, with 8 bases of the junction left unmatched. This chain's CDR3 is CASSIARTGRTQHF. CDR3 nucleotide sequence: TGTGCCAGTAGTATAGCCCGGACAGGCCGAACCCAGCATTTT.

The CDR3 is CASSSYTEAFF. The CDR3 nucleotides are TGTGCCAGCAGCAGTTACACTGAAGCTTTCTTT. The chain carries TRBV2 and TRBJ1-1; D is uncertain. The CDR3 covers 11 residues. Germline CDR1 reads SNHLY; CDR2 reads FYNNEI. V lost 6 bases and J lost 3, with 5 bases in between.